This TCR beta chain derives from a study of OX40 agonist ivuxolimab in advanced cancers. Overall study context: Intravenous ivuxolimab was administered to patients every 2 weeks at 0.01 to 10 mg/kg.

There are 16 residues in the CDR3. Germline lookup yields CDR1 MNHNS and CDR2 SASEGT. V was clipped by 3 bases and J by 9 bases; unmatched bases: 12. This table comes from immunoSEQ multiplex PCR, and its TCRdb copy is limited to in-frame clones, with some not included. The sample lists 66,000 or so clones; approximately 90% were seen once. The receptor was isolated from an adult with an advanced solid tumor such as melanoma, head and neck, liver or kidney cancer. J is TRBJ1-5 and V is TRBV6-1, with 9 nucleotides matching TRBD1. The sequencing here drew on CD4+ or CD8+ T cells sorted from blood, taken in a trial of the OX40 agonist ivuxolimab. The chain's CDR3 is CASSEAWGQGAGPQHF. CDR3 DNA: TGTGCCAGCAGTGAGGCTTGGGGACAGGGAGCGGGGCCCCAGCATTTT.